This is a list of T cell receptor beta chains from one sample in a study of identical twins. Each CDR3 protein is one row after TCRdb ran MiXCR on the 5' RACE reads. The repertoire holds around 690,000 distinct CDR3 sequences, with approximately 22% as singletons. These same data were also listed under a study on T cells expressing NK-cell markers.

Sequenced sample: PBMCs. All receptors derive from a woman under 30 in good health. Each CDR3 is given with its conserved first and last residue. Each record gives: J gene, V gene, clone size, D gene, CDR3 DNA, CDR3 protein. D genes are given only for firm matches. Clone size is given for some rows only: seen once, a few or many times, or a class if the clone is expanded.

TRBJ2-5 TRBV20-1 few TRBD2 TGCAGTGCTAGTGGTAGCGGGGGCCCCATCGAGACCCAGTACTTC CSASGSGGPIETQYF
TRBJ2-7 TRBV12-3/TRBV12-4 . . TGTGCCAGCAGTTTGGGGCAGGCGATCTACGAGCAGTACTTC CASSLGQAIYEQYF
TRBJ2-3 TRBV5-5 . TRBD2 TGTGCCAGCAGCGAACGACTAGCGGGGGCCCCCACAGATACGCAGTATTTT CASSERLAGAPTDTQYF
TRBJ1-6 TRBV20-1 few TRBD1 TGCAGAAACAGGGGTGGTTCACCCCTCCACTTT CRNRGGSPLHF
TRBJ2-7 TRBV6-5 few . TGTGCCAGCATGTTAAACCTCAGGGGGGAGGAGCAGTACTTC CASMLNLRGEEQYF
TRBJ2-1 TRBV20-1 few TRBD1 TGCAGTGCTGAAACCCGGGACAGGATATACAATGAGCAGTTCTTC CSAETRDRIYNEQFF
TRBJ2-7 TRBV7-2 few . TGTGCCAGCAGTCACGGGGGGCGGAGCTCCTACGAGCAGTACTTC CASSHGGRSSYEQYF
TRBJ2-3 TRBV20-1 many TRBD2 TGCAGTGCTTCGAGCGGGGTTAGCACAGATACGCAGTATTTT CSASSGVSTDTQYF
TRBJ2-7 TRBV20-1 . . TGCAGTGCTAGAGATGGACGGCGGTTAGGCAACGAGCAGTACTTC CSARDGRRLGNEQYF
TRBJ2-3 TRBV12-3/TRBV12-4 . . TGTGCCAGCAGCCCCCGTGGAGGGGGCGGCACAGATACGCAGTATTTT CASSPRGGGGTDTQYF
TRBJ2-5 TRBV20-1 many TRBD2 TGCAGTGCTAGAGACGGGAGGGAGACCCAGTACTTC CSARDGRETQYF
TRBJ2-5 TRBV5-1 . . TGCGCCAGCAGCCCCCCCGGGGACGGGTATCAAGAGACCCAGTACTTC CASSPPGDGYQETQYF
TRBJ2-1 TRBV5-1 . . TGCGCCAGCGGGGTACAGGGCAATGTCGGGGAGCAGTTCTTC CASGVQGNVGEQFF
TRBJ1-4 TRBV5-1 . TRBD1 TGCGCCAGCAGCTTGGAAGTGGCCGGGTCGGGACAGCCTAATGAAAAACTGTTTTTT CASSLEVAGSGQPNEKLFF
TRBJ2-3 TRBV7-9 . TRBD1 TGTGCCAGCAGCTTTCTCCCTACACAGGGGGATACGCAGTATTTT CASSFLPTQGDTQYF
TRBJ1-5 TRBV6-2/TRBV6-3 . . TGTGCCAGCAGTTACTCAGGCAGGGGAGGTCAGCCCCAGCATTTT CASSYSGRGGQPQHF
TRBJ2-7 TRBV29-1 many . TGCAGCGTTGGACGGGCTAGCGTGACTGAGCAGTACTTC CSVGRASVTEQYF
TRBJ2-1 TRBV5-1 few TRBD1 TGCGCCAGCAACCGGGACAGGGTAAATGAGCAGTTCTTC CASNRDRVNEQFF
TRBJ2-5 TRBV6-4 few . TGTGCCAGCAGCCCGGGGGCAGGACAGACCCAGTACTTC CASSPGAGQTQYF
TRBJ1-2 TRBV29-1 . . TGCAGCGTTGGGGACGACCCGAACTATGGCTACACCTTC CSVGDDPNYGYTF
TRBJ2-7 TRBV7-2 few . TGTGCCAGCAGCTTCGTGGGAGGTGGCGAGCAGTACTTC CASSFVGGGEQYF
TRBJ1-4 TRBV6-1 once . TGTGCCAGCAGCCGGGACTCTGTTGAAAAACTGTTTTTT CASSRDSVEKLFF
TRBJ2-1 TRBV5-1 . TRBD1 TGCGCCAGCAGCTTGACAGGGGCGCAGAATGAGCAGTTCTTC CASSLTGAQNEQFF
TRBJ2-7 TRBV9 few TRBD2 TGTGCCAGCAGCGCTGGGGGGACTATGGACTACGAGCAGTACTTC CASSAGGTMDYEQYF
TRBJ2-7 TRBV2 few . TGTGCCACAAAAAGGGACCACTACGAGCAGTACTTC CATKRDHYEQYF
TRBJ2-7 TRBV12-5 once . TGTGCTAGTGGGGTGGCAGGGCTCTCCTACGAGCAGTACTTC CASGVAGLSYEQYF
TRBJ2-5 TRBV3-1 . TRBD2 TGTGCCTTCAGACTGGGCTTGGGTAGCGGGAGTGGAGAGACCCAGTACTTC CAFRLGLGSGSGETQYF
TRBJ2-1 TRBV12-3/TRBV12-4 many TRBD1 TGTGCCAGCAGCCTCCGACCAGGGGGCCAGTCCTATAATGAGCAGTTCTTC CASSLRPGGQSYNEQFF
TRBJ2-3 TRBV10-3 few . TGTGCCATCAGTGAGTCCCAGGGGACAGATACGCAGTATTTT CAISESQGTDTQYF
TRBJ2-1 TRBV4-1 . . TGCGCCAGCAGCCACCCTCCGGCCCCTATTCACAATGAGCAGTTCTTC CASSHPPAPIHNEQFF
TRBJ2-1 TRBV18 . TRBD2 TGTGCCAGCTCACCATTAGCAACTAGCGGGGCCAGCTCCTACAATGAGCAGTTCTTC CASSPLATSGASSYNEQFF
TRBJ1-1 TRBV20-1 . . TGCAGTGCCAGACAGGACGAGAACACTGAAGCTTTCTTT CSARQDENTEAFF
TRBJ1-4 TRBV20-1 . TRBD1 TGCAGTGCTGGGGCTACAGGGGGGGGTGAAAAACTGTTTTTT CSAGATGGGEKLFF
TRBJ1-6 TRBV6-5 . . TGTGCCAGCAGTTACTCGATCCGGGGTAGTTCACCCCTCCACTTT CASSYSIRGSSPLHF
TRBJ2-7 TRBV2 few . TGTGCCAGCAGTGGAGGTAGCGGTCGATTGCCCTACGAGCAGTACTTC CASSGGSGRLPYEQYF
TRBJ1-1 TRBV5-1 many . TGCGCCAGCAGCTTGGGAGGGGGAGACACTGAAGCTTTCTTT CASSLGGGDTEAFF
TRBJ2-1 TRBV3-1 few TRBD2 TGTGCCAGCTGTTGGGGGGGAGCGGGAGAGAATGAGCAGTTCTTC CASCWGGAGENEQFF
TRBJ1-2 TRBV5-1 few TRBD1 TGCGCCAGCAGCCCTTTGACAGGGGGCAAGGGCTACACCTTC CASSPLTGGKGYTF
TRBJ1-4 TRBV27 . . TGTGCCAGCAGTTTATCGAGGAAAGGTCAAGGTGAAAAACTGTTTTTT CASSLSRKGQGEKLFF
TRBJ1-2 TRBV6-5 many . TGTGCCAGCAGCGACTCGGGGTACTATGGCTACACCTTC CASSDSGYYGYTF
TRBJ1-2 TRBV6-5 many . TGTGCCAGCAGTTACGGCAGCCGCTATGGCTACACCTTC CASSYGSRYGYTF
TRBJ1-1 TRBV12-3/TRBV12-4 few . TGTGCCAGCAGCTCCGGGGGGAGGAACACTGAAGCTTTCTTT CASSSGGRNTEAFF
TRBJ2-5 TRBV7-2 . TRBD2 TGTGCCAGCAGCTTCCTCGGGACTAGCATTTCGGAGACCCAGTACTTC CASSFLGTSISETQYF
TRBJ1-1 TRBV25-1 few TRBD1 TGTGCCAGCATCTCGGGACAGGGGGCTGAAGCTTTCTTT CASISGQGAEAFF
TRBJ2-7 TRBV6-5 . TRBD1 TGTGCCAGCAGTTACTCTTCGACAGGGAGCTCCTACGAGCAGTACTTC CASSYSSTGSSYEQYF
TRBJ2-1 TRBV11-2 . . TGTGCCAGCAGCTTAAAGCCGATGGGGAGGAAAACCTACAATGAGCAGTTCTTC CASSLKPMGRKTYNEQFF
TRBJ2-5 TRBV29-1 many . TGCAGCGTTACAGGGAATCACGAGACCCAGTACTTC CSVTGNHETQYF
TRBJ2-3 TRBV5-1 many . TGCGCCAGCAGCTTGGGACGCGGAACCGACACAGATACGCAGTATTTT CASSLGRGTDTDTQYF
TRBJ2-1 TRBV6-1 few . TGTGCCAGCAAGGAATTCCAGGGGAACAATGAGCAGTTCTTC CASKEFQGNNEQFF
TRBJ2-1 TRBV5-1 few TRBD2 TGCGCCAGCAGCTCCAGGGGACTAGCGACGGTAAATGAGCAGTTCTTC CASSSRGLATVNEQFF
TRBJ1-6 TRBV3-1 . . TGTGCCAGCAGACCGGTAAGGAATTCACCCCTCCACTTT CASRPVRNSPLHF
TRBJ2-7 TRBV10-3 . TRBD2 TGTGCCACCCATGTGGCGGGGGGCTACGAGCAGTACTTC CATHVAGGYEQYF
TRBJ2-1 TRBV6-5 few TRBD2 TGTGCCAGCAGTTATAGAAGCGGGAGCTCCTACAATGAGCAGTTCTTC CASSYRSGSSYNEQFF
TRBJ1-3 TRBV6-5 many . TGTGCCAGCCAGGGTGGAGGAAACACCATATATTTT CASQGGGNTIYF
TRBJ2-5 TRBV29-1 few . TGCAGCCTTAAGTGGGGGGTAGGCGAAGAGACCCAGTACTTC CSLKWGVGEETQYF